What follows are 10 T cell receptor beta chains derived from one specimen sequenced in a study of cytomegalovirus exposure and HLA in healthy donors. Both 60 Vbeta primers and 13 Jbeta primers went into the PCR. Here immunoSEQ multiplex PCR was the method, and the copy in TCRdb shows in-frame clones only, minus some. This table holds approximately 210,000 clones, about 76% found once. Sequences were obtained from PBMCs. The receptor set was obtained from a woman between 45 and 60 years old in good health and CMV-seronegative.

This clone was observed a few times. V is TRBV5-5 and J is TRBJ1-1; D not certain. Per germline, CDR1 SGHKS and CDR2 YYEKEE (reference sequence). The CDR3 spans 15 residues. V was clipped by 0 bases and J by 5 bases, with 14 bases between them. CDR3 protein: CASSLGFLGLTEAFF. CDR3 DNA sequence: TGTGCCAGCAGCTTGGGTTTTCTTGGCTTGACTGAAGCTTTCTTT.

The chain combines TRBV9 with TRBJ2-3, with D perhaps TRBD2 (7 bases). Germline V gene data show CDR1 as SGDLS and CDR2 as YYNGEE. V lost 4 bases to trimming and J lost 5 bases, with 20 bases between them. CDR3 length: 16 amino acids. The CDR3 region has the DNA TGTGCCAGCAGCCCCCTCGGCCGGGGGGCCAAAGATACGCAGTATTTT. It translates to CASSPLGRGAKDTQYF.

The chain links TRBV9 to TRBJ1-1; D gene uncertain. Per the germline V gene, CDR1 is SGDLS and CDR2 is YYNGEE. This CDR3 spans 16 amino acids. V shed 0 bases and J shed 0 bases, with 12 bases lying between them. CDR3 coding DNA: TGTGCCAGCAGCGTAGATATTACGGGAATGAACACTGAAGCTTTCTTT. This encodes CASSVDITGMNTEAFF.

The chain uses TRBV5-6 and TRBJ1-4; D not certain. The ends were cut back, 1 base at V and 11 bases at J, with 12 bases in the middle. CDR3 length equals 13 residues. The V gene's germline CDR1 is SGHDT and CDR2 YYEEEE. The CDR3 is CASSLLPVEKLFF. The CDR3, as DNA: TGTGCCAGCAGCTTGCTCCCCGTCGAGAAACTGTTTTTT. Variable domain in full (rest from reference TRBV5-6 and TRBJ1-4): DAGVTQSPTHLIKTRGQQVTLRCSPKSGHDTVSWYQQALGQGPQFIFQYYEEEERQRGNFPDRFSGHQFPNYSSELNVNALLLGDSALYLCASSLLPVEKLFFGSGTQLSVL.

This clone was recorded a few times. The CDR3 protein is CASSLSGDSPYGYTF. CDR3 nucleotides: TGTGCCAGCAGTTTAAGTGGGGACAGCCCTTATGGCTACACCTTC. V and J are TRBV28 and TRBJ1-2; 7 nucleotides agree with TRBD1. This CDR3 is 15 amino acids long. V was clipped by 2 bases and J by 5 bases; unmatched bases: 8. The germline V gene encodes CDR1 MDHEN and CDR2 SYDVKM.

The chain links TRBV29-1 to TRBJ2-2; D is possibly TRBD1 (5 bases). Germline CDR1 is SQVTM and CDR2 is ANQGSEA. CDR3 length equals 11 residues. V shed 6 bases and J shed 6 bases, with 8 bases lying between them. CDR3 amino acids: CSVRDAGELFF. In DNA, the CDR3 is TGCAGCGTCAGGGATGCCGGGGAGCTGTTTTTT.

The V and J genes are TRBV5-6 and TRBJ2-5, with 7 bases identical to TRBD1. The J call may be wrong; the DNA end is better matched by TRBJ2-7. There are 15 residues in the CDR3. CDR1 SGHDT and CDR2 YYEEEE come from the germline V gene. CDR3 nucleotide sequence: TGTGCCAGCAGCCCTACAGGGGCTCGTTCCTACGAGCAGTACTTC. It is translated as CASSPTGARSYEQYF.

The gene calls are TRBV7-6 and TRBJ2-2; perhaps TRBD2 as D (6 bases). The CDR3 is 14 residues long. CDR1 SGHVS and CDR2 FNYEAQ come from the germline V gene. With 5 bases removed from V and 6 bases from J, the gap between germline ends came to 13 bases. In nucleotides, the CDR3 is TGTGCCAGCAGCGTGGACGGGGGAGCCGGGGAGCTGTTTTTT. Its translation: CASSVDGGAGELFF.

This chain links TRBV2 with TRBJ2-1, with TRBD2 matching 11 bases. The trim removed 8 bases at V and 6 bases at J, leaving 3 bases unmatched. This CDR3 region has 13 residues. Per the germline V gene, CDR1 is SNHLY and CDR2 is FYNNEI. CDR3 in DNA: TGTGCCAGCGGACTAGCGGGCCTCAATGAGCAGTTCTTC. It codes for CASGLAGLNEQFF.

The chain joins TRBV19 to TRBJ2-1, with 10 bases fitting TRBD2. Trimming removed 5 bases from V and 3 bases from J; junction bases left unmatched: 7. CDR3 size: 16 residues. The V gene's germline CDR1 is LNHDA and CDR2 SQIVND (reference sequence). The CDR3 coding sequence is TGTGCCAGTAGTCTGCCTAGCGGGGGAGGCTACAATGAGCAGTTCTTC. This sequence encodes CASSLPSGGGYNEQFF.